Each of the 5 T cell receptor beta chains below was sequenced from the same sample in a study of T cell changes during pregnancy in multiple sclerosis (dated by TCRdb to the late 2010s). The library was built by means of the immunoSEQ multiplex PCR assay. TCRdb obtained this table from immuneACCESS and retained in-frame rearrangements with V and J assigned. These tables miss some clones; where compared with another copy, unresolved V genes account for less than half of the shortfall, and the remainder is unexplained. The sample table contains around 50,000 clones; only one count was recorded for around nine tenths of them. Less than 0.5% of the sample is taken by the ten largest. The sample in question was CD4+ T cells from peripheral blood mononuclear cells, obtained in the third trimester of pregnancy. These receptors were obtained from a female donor with multiple sclerosis, enrolled in a pregnancy study.

The chain joins TRBV7-2 to TRBJ2-1; D might be TRBD2 (6 bases). Germline V gene lookup returns CDR1 SGHTA and CDR2 FQGNSA. V gave up 4 bases and J gave up 8 bases, with 12 bases separating them. CDR3 size: 13 residues. In nucleotides, the CDR3 is TGTGCCAGCAGCTACGTCGGGGACTATGAGCAGTTCTTC. Amino acids: CASSYVGDYEQFF.

The rearrangement uses TRBV5-4 and TRBJ2-1; maybe TRBD1 (6 bases). Germline V CDR1 and CDR2: SGHNT, YYREEE (reference sequence). V dropped 0 bases and J dropped 8 bases, with 18 bases sitting between them. The CDR3 has 16 residues. The DNA of the CDR3 is TGTGCCAGCAGCTTGGTCAGTGGGGGCCCGCGGGATGAGCAGTTCTTC. Its translation: CASSLVSGGPRDEQFF.

The chain uses TRBV2 and TRBJ2-1, with TRBD2 matching 9 bases. The CDR3 has 16 residues. The junction had 13 bases not matched to a gene; V was cut back by 6 bases and J by 7 bases. Germline loops: CDR1 SNHLY, CDR2 FYNNEI. The CDR3 protein is CASRALGRGGKNEQFF. CDR3 nucleotide sequence: TGTGCCAGCAGGGCCCTGGGGCGGGGGGGTAAAAATGAGCAGTTCTTC.

This clone was detected only once. The chain carries TRBV7-2 and TRBJ2-4; D is unclear. From germline, CDR1 is SGHTA and CDR2 FQGNSA. This CDR3 spans 14 amino acids. V was shortened by 2 bases and J by 4 bases, with 9 bases between the two germline ends. CDR3 residues: CASSLSGRKNIQYF. The CDR3 DNA is TGTGCCAGCAGCTTAAGTGGTCGGAAAAACATTCAGTACTTC.

This clone has only one observation. CDR3 loop: CASSIGPGQGNEKLFF. The DNA of the CDR3 is TGTGCCAGTAGTATAGGCCCGGGACAGGGGAATGAAAAACTGTTTTTT. The chain joins TRBV19 to TRBJ1-4, with TRBD1 matching over 10 bases. This CDR3 region has 16 residues. Germline assignment: CDR1 LNHDA and CDR2 SQIVND (reference sequence). Trimming at V came to 1 base and at J to 5 bases, leaving 4 bases not matched to a gene.